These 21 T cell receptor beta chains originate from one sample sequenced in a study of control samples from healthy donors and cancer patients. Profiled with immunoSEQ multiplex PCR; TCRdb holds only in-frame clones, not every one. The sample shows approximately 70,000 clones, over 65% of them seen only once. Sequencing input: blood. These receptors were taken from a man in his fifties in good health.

Here the CDR3 reads CASSSRDRRAETQYF. The CDR3, as DNA: TGTGCCAGCAGCTCCCGGGACAGGAGGGCAGAGACCCAGTACTTC. The chain joins TRBV7-9 to TRBJ2-5; 8 positions agree with TRBD1. CDR3 length: 15 amino acids. V was clipped by 4 bases and J by 4 bases; unmatched bases: 8. From germline, CDR1 is SEHNR and CDR2 FQNEAQ (reference sequence).

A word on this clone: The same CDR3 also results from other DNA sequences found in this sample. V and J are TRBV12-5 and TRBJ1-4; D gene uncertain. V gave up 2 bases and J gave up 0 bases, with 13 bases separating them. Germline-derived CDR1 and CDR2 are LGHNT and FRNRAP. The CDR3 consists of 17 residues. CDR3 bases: TGTGCTAGTGGTTTGACCCCGGAGATATCAACTAATGAAAAACTGTTTTTT. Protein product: CASGLTPEISTNEKLFF.

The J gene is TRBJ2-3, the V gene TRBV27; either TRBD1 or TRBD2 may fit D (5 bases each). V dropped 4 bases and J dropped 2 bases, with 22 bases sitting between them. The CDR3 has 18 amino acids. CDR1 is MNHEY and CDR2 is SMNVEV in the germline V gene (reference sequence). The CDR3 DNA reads TGTGCCAGCAGTTCCCCACACGGGACCAAAACGTCCACAGATACGCAGTATTTT. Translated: CASSSPHGTKTSTDTQYF.

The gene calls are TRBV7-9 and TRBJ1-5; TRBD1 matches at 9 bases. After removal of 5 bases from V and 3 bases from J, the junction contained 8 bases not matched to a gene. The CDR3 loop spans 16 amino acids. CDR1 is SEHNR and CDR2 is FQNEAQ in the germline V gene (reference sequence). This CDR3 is CASSRWTGAYNQPQHF. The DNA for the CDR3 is TGTGCCAGCAGCCGATGGACAGGGGCGTACAATCAGCCCCAGCATTTT.

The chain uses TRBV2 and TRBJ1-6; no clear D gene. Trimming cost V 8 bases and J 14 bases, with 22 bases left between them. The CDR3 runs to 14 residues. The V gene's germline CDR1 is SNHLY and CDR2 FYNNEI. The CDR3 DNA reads TGTGCCAGCGGCCTTCCCGAGGCTGTTTCGTCCCTCCACTTT. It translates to CASGLPEAVSSLHF.

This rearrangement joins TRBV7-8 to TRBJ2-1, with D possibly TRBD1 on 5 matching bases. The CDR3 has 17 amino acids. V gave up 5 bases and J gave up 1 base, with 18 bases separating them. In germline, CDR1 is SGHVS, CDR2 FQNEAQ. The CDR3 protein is CASSHRRGIVSYNEQFF. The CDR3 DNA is TGTGCCAGCAGCCATCGTAGGGGCATTGTATCCTACAATGAGCAGTTCTTC.

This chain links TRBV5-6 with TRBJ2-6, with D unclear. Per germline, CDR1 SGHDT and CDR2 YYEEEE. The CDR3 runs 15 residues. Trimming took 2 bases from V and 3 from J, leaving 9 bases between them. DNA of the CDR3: TGTGCCAGCAGCTTATGGGAAATTGGGGCCAACGTCCTGACTTTC. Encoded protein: CASSLWEIGANVLTF. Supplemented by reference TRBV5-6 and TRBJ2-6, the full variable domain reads DAGVTQSPTHLIKTRGQQVTLRCSPKSGHDTVSWYQQALGQGPQFIFQYYEEEERQRGNFPDRFSGHQFPNYSSELNVNALLLGDSALYLCASSLWEIGANVLTFGAGSRLTVL.

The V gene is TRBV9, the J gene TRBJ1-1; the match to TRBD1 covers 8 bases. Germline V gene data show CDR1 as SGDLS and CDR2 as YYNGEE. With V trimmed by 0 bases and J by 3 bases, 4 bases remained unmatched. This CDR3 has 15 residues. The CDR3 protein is CASSVGQGAHTEAFF. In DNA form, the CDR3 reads TGTGCCAGCAGCGTAGGTCAGGGGGCCCACACTGAAGCTTTCTTT.

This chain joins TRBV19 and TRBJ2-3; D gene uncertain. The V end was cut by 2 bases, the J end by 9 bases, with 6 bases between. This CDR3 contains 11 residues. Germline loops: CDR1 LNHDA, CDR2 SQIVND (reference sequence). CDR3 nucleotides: TGTGCCAGTAGTATACGGTTAACGCAGTATTTT. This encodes CASSIRLTQYF.

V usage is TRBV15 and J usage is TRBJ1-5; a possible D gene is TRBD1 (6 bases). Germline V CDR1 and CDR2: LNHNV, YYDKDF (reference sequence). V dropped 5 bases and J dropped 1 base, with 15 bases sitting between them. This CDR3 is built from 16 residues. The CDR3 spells CATSGGVGASNQPQHF. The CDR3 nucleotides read TGTGCCACCAGCGGGGGAGTGGGGGCAAGCAATCAGCCCCAGCATTTT.

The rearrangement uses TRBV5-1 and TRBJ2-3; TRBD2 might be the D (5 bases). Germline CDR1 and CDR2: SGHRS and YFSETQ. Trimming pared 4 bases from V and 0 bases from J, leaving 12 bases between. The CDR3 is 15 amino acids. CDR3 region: CASSPPRTSTDTQYF. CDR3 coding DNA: TGCGCCAGCAGCCCCCCAAGGACTAGCACAGATACGCAGTATTTT.

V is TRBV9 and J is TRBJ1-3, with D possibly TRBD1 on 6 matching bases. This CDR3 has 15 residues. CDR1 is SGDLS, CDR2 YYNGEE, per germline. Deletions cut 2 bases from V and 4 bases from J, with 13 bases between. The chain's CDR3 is CASSVNTGSGNTIYF. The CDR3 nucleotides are TGTGCCAGCAGCGTTAATACAGGGTCCGGAAACACCATATATTTT.

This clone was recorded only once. CDR3 sequence: CASRRGQASTGELFF. CDR3 DNA: TGCGCCAGCAGGCGCGGACAGGCTAGCACCGGGGAGCTGTTTTTT. J is TRBJ2-2 and V is TRBV5-1, with 7 positions matching TRBD1. CDR3 length: 15 residues. V trimming: 5 bases; J trimming: 4 bases; junction bases outside the gene matches: 8. Germline V gene lookup returns CDR1 SGHRS and CDR2 YFSETQ.

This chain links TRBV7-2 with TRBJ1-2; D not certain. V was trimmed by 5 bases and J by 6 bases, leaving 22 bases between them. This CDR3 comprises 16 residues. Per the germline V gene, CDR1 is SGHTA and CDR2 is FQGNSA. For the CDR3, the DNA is TGTGCCAGCAGCCCGTCGAGGGTCGCGTCCGGCGATGGCTACACCTTC. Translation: CASSPSRVASGDGYTF. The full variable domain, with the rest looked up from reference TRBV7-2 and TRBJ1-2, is GAGVSQSPSNKVTEKGKDVELRCDPISGHTALYWYRQSLGQGLEFLIYFQGNSAPDKSGLPSDRFSAERTGGSVSTLTIQRTQQEDSAVYLCASSPSRVASGDGYTFGSGTRLTVV.

DNA of the CDR3: TGTGCCAGCAGCCTGATGACGGGGCCCCAGCATTTT. This gives the protein CASSLMTGPQHF. This sequence joins TRBV14 and TRBJ1-5; D is ambiguous. The germline V gene has CDR1 SGHDN and CDR2 FVKESK. Trimming removed 4 bases from V and 9 bases from J, with 10 bases in between. This CDR3 has 12 residues. The full variable domain, in which reference TRBV14 and TRBJ1-5 provide the parts outside the CDR3, is EAGVTQFPSHSVIEKGQTVTLRCDPISGHDNLYWYRRVMGKEIKFLLHFVKESKQDESGMPNNRFLAERTGGTYSTLKVQPAELEDSGVYFCASSLMTGPQHFGDGTRLSIL.

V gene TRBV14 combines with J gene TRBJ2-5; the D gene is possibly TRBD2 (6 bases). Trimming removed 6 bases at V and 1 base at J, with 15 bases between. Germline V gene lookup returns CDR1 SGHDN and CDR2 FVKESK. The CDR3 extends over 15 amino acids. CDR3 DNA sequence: TGTGCCAGCAGAATGACTAGATCGGCCCAAGAGACCCAGTACTTC. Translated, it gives CASRMTRSAQETQYF.

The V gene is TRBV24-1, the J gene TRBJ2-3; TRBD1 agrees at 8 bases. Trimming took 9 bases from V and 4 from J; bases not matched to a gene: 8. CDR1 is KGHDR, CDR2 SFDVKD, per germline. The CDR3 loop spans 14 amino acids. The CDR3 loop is CATSDRGSSDTQYF. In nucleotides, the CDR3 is TGTGCCACCTCCGACAGGGGTTCCTCAGATACGCAGTATTTT.

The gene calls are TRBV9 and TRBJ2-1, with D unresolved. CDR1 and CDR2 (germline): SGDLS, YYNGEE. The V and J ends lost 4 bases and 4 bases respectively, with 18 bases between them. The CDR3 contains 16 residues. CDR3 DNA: TGTGCCAGCAGCCCCCCCCGGGCCACTGAATACAATGAGCAGTTCTTC. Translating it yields CASSPPRATEYNEQFF.

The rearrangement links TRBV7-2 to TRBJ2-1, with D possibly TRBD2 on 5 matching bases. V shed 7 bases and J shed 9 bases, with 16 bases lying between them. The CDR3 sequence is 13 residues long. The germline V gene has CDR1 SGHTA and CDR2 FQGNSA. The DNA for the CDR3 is TGTGCCAGCACTACCCCCGGGGATCGTGAGCAGTTCTTC. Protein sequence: CASTTPGDREQFF.

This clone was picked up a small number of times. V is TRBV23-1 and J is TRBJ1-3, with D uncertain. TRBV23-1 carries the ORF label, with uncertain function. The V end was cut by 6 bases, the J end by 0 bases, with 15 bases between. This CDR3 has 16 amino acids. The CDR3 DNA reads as TGCGCCAGCAGCCCCCTACGGGAGCCCTCTGGAAACACCATATATTTT. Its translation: CASSPLREPSGNTIYF.

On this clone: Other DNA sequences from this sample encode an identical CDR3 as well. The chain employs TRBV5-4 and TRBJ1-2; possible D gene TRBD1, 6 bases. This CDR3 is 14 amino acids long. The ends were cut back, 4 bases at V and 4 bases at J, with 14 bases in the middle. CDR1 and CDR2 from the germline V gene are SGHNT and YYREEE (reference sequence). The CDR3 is CASSGGASGYGYTF. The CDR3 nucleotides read TGTGCCAGCAGCGGGGGGGCTAGCGGCTATGGCTACACCTTC.